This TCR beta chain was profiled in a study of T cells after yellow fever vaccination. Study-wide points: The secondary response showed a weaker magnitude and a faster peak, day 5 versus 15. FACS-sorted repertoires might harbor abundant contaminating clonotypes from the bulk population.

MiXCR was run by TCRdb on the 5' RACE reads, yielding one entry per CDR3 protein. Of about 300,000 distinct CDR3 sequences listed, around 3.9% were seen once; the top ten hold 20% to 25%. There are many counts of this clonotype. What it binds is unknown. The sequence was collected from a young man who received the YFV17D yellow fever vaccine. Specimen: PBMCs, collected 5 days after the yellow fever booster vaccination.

CDR3 sequence reads: CASSQGFRTRSYEQYF. Written as DNA, the CDR3 is TGCGCCAGCAGCCAAGGTTTTCGAACCCGCTCCTACGAGCAGTACTTC. This chain uses TRBV4-1 with TRBJ2-7; D gene unclear. The CDR3 covers 16 residues. V lost 1 base, J lost 0 bases, and 13 bases lay in between. The germline gives CDR1 MGHRA, CDR2 YSYEKL.